This TCR beta chain appears in the sequencing data of a study of blood T cell repertoires in COVID-19. Study overall: Samples representing acute and convalescent COVID-19 were sourced from the United States, Italy and Spain. Sources were T cells, B-cell-depleted T cells, or PBMCs; the material itself was cDNA or gDNA.

As handled by the study authors: By means of reference gene primer amplification, nucleated cell counts were estimated. Generated by immunoSEQ multiplex PCR, the TCRdb table keeps only in-frame clones and is missing some. Clone size and V and J calls were adopted from that table, with D and trimming inferred from the DNA. Of more than 200,000 clones in the sample, 86% were seen once. This CDR3 region has 15 residues. Per germline, CDR1 SGHNT and CDR2 YYREEE (reference sequence). Trimming at V came to 5 bases and at J to 2 bases, leaving 6 bases not matched to a gene. This TCR came from a man aged 25 to 40 with active or convalescent COVID-19. The specimen was peripheral blood. The chain employs TRBV5-4 and TRBJ2-3, with 9 bases fitting TRBD2. Written as DNA, the CDR3 is TGTGCCAGCAGTCTAGCGGGGAGAGACACAGATACGCAGTATTTT. Its protein product is CASSLAGRDTDTQYF.